A selection of T cell receptor beta chains follows, all from one sample in a study of regulatory T cells in long-lasting Graves disease. TCRdb reprocessed the multiplex PCR reads with MiXCR, giving one entry per CDR3 protein. The repertoire consists of some 600,000 distinct CDR3 sequences, with 15% to 20% occurring once and the leading ten covering around 13%. These data are also associated with another study on T cells in Graves' hyperthyroidism and ophthalmopathy.

Here the sequenced sample was peripheral blood mononuclear cells (PBMCs), taken at new diagnosis, from a patient treated with antithyroid drugs. The receptors derive from a young man with Graves disease. Each CDR3 is given with its conserved first and last residue. Each record gives: clone size, J gene, V gene, D gene, CDR3 DNA, CDR3 protein. D genes are given only for firm matches. A clone size is listed for some rows: how often the clone was seen (once, few, many), or a class if it is expanded.

. TRBJ2-1 TRBV18 . TGTGCCAGCTCATTAACGACCGACAATGAGCAGTTCTTC CASSLTTDNEQFF
many TRBJ2-7 TRBV27 . TGTGCCAGCAGTTTGGGGGGATCCGGGGTAGGCTACGAGCAGTACTTC CASSLGGSGVGYEQYF
. TRBJ1-5 TRBV30 . TGTGCCTGGGGGAGGGGGGGGGGTGGTAGCAATCAGCCCCAGCATTTT CAWGRGGGGSNQPQHF
. TRBJ2-7 TRBV6-1 . TGTGCCAGCAGATTGACCGAAACTCGGACCTACGAGCAGTACTTC CASRLTETRTYEQYF
. TRBJ2-7 TRBV9 TRBD1 TGTGCCAGCAGCGTAGCCCCGGGACAGTCCTACGAGCAGTACTTC CASSVAPGQSYEQYF
many TRBJ2-1 TRBV24-1 . TGTGCCACCAGTACAGGGACGACGGGTTTCGATGAGCAGTTCTTC CATSTGTTGFDEQFF
few TRBJ2-3 TRBV24-1 . TGTGCCACCAGTGACAGGGGTTCAAGTACGGATACGCAGTATTTT CATSDRGSSTDTQYF
few TRBJ2-1 TRBV11-3 . TGTGCCAGCAGCCTCGGGACTGATTCCTACAATGAGCAGTTCTTC CASSLGTDSYNEQFF
. TRBJ1-5 TRBV28 . TGTGCCAGCATCCCCGGGACGTGGAGCAATCAGCCCCAGCATTTT CASIPGTWSNQPQHF
many TRBJ1-1 TRBV18 . TGTGCCAGCTCACCACCGACGACGACTGAAGCTTTCTTT CASSPPTTTEAFF
few TRBJ2-7 TRBV6-5 TRBD1 TGTGCCAGCAGTTACGGCACCGGGACAGGGAAAAAAATCCCCTACGAGCAGTACTTC CASSYGTGTGKKIPYEQYF
. TRBJ2-5 TRBV19 TRBD2 TGTGCCAGTAGTATAGGTCGGACTAGCGGGAAGCGAGAGACCCAGTACTTC CASSIGRTSGKRETQYF
. TRBJ1-5 TRBV7-2 . TGTGCCAGCAGCTTAATCGGACTAACTAGCAATCAGCCCCAGCATTTT CASSLIGLTSNQPQHF
. TRBJ2-3 TRBV28 TRBD2 TGTGCCAGCCTTAGACTAGCGGGAGGGCGGGAGGATACGCAGTATTTT CASLRLAGGREDTQYF
many TRBJ1-5 TRBV12-3/TRBV12-4 . TGTGCCAGCAGTTTAAATGGGTCGTACAGGCCAGCCCAGCATTTT CASSLNGSYRPAQHF
many TRBJ2-2 TRBV6-2/TRBV6-3 TRBD2 TGTGCCAGCAGTGGACTAGCGGGAGGGAACACCGGGGAGCTGTTTTTT CASSGLAGGNTGELFF
many TRBJ2-1 TRBV3-1 . TGTGCCAGCAGCCAAGGCGGGGCCAGGTGGACCTACAATGAGCAGTTCTTC CASSQGGARWTYNEQFF
many TRBJ2-7 TRBV20-1 . TGCAGTGCTTCCGGGACTGCCGACTACGAGCAGTACTTC CSASGTADYEQYF
many TRBJ2-1 TRBV6-2/TRBV6-3 . TGTGCCAGCAGTCCCAGACCCAGCTCCTACAATGAGCAGTTCTTC CASSPRPSSYNEQFF
. TRBJ2-7 TRBV4-2 TRBD2 TGCGCCAGCAGCCAAGATCTACTAGCGGGAAGTTCCTACGAGCAGTACTTC CASSQDLLAGSSYEQYF
many TRBJ2-2 TRBV7-9 . TGTGCCAGCAGCTCAACTAGACCCGCCGGCACCGGGGAGCTGTTTTTT CASSSTRPAGTGELFF
few TRBJ2-5 TRBV12-3/TRBV12-4 . TGTGCCAGCAGTTTCGAAAATAGGAGGGAGACCCAGTACTTC CASSFENRRETQYF
many TRBJ1-2 TRBV12-3/TRBV12-4 . TGTGCCAGCAGTTTCCTTGAGACAGAGGACGGCTACACCTTC CASSFLETEDGYTF
once TRBJ2-2 TRBV9 TRBD2 TGTGCCAGCAGCCCTCTAGCGGGAGGTGTCACCGGGGAGCTGTTTTTT CASSPLAGGVTGELFF
. TRBJ2-1 TRBV27 TRBD1 TGTGCCAGCAGCCCTCAACTCGGGACAGACCACAATGAGCAGTTCTTC CASSPQLGTDHNEQFF
few TRBJ2-7 TRBV3-1 . TGTGCCAGCAGCCAAGCCGGAGGGGGGGAGGAGCAGTACTTC CASSQAGGGEEQYF
. TRBJ1-1 TRBV9 . TGTGCCAGCAGCGTAGCTCCAAGGGGCGCTGAAGCTTTCTTT CASSVAPRGAEAFF
many TRBJ2-1 TRBV12-3/TRBV12-4 TRBD2 TGTGCCATGACTAGCGGGGATGAGCAGTTCTTC CAMTSGDEQFF
many TRBJ1-2 TRBV3-1 . TGTGCCAGCAGCCAAGATTTAGTGGGCCTGGACTATGGCTACACCTTC CASSQDLVGLDYGYTF
. TRBJ2-1 TRBV6-2/TRBV6-3 TRBD2 TGTGCCAGCAGCTTTGCCGTGGGTGGGGGGGCCTACAATGAGCAGTTCTTC CASSFAVGGGAYNEQFF
few TRBJ1-2 TRBV19 TRBD1 TGTGCCAGTAGTTCGACAGGGGGCGGAAACTATGGCTACACCTTC CASSSTGGGNYGYTF
many TRBJ2-1 TRBV11-3 TRBD2 TGTGCCAGCAGCTTAACGGGAGGGCCAAATGAGCAGTTCTTC CASSLTGGPNEQFF
many TRBJ2-2 TRBV11-2 . TGTGCCAGCAGCTTAGATCCCAGCGGGGAGCTGTTTTTT CASSLDPSGELFF
. TRBJ2-7 TRBV20-1 . TGCAGTGCTAGAGATCAGAAGGGCCGGGTTTCCGAGCAGTACTTC CSARDQKGRVSEQYF
few TRBJ2-1 TRBV7-2 . TGTGCCAGCAGCTTAGCACAGACGGGGGAGCAGTTCTTC CASSLAQTGEQFF
. TRBJ2-4 TRBV6-2/TRBV6-3 . TGTGCCAGCAGTGAAGGTCGAAGGGGTCAGTACTTC CASSEGRRGQYF
few TRBJ2-3 TRBV5-4 TRBD2 TGTGCCAGCAGCACCAGACTAGCGGGAGCGACAGATACGCAGTATTTT CASSTRLAGATDTQYF
many TRBJ2-7 TRBV7-9 TRBD2 TGTGCCAGCAGCTCACTAGCGGGGGACTCCTACGAGCAGTACTTC CASSSLAGDSYEQYF
. TRBJ1-1 TRBV5-5 TRBD1 TGTGCCAGCAGCTTGGCATGGACAGGGGGCCTGGTGAACACTGAAGCTTTCTTT CASSLAWTGGLVNTEAFF
many TRBJ2-7 TRBV29-1 . TGCAGCGTTGTCGGTGCGTACGAGCAGTACTTC CSVVGAYEQYF
. TRBJ1-2 TRBV20-1 . TGCAGTGCTCTAAGGGATGGCGGAGGCTACACCTTC CSALRDGGGYTF
many TRBJ2-3 TRBV7-9 . TGTGCCAGCAGCGAAGACGGCCCCGTAACGCAGTATTTT CASSEDGPVTQYF
many TRBJ2-7 TRBV3-1 . TGTGCCAGCAGCCAATACGGACTGCCAACCTACGAGCAGTACTTC CASSQYGLPTYEQYF